A selection of T cell receptor beta chains follows, all from one sample in a study of blood T cell repertoires in COVID-19. The protocol was immunoSEQ multiplex PCR, while the TCRdb copy is restricted to in-frame clones and leaves out a portion. The sample contains roughly 110,000 clones, about 64% of which appear only once. Material for sequencing was peripheral blood. The receptors stem from a human donor with acute or convalescent COVID-19. The donor label of this sample is uncertain. Each CDR3 is given with its conserved first and last residue. Each record gives: V gene, CDR3 protein.

v_call: TRBV11-2
cdr3_aa: CASSGGQGSFATGELFF

v_call: TRBV24-1
cdr3_aa: CATSDPSRTGGSAGYTF

v_call: TRBV11-1
cdr3_aa: CASSLAPQEPQHF

v_call: TRBV5-1
cdr3_aa: CASSFGVYRGRSEAFF

v_call: TRBV7-2
cdr3_aa: CASSRSGTATEAFF

v_call: TRBV6-5
cdr3_aa: CASSYSTVGGYGYTF

v_call: TRBV5-1
cdr3_aa: CASSLGQSNNEQFF

v_call: TRBV11-2
cdr3_aa: CASSFRGRDDEQFF

v_call: TRBV2
cdr3_aa: CASSAVSGGKYF

v_call: TRBV2
cdr3_aa: CASRTTGTSGETQYF

v_call: TRBV5-1
cdr3_aa: CASSFPGADTQYF

v_call: TRBV19
cdr3_aa: CASSIDRDYGYTF

v_call: TRBV30
cdr3_aa: CAWKGQGAGNTEAFF

v_call: TRBV2
cdr3_aa: CASSGGRNTEAFF

v_call: TRBV11-3
cdr3_aa: CASSLEYGETQYF

v_call: TRBV19
cdr3_aa: CASSFLTLGDNYGYTF

v_call: TRBV6-5
cdr3_aa: CASSYGQGRDTQYF

v_call: TRBV4-1
cdr3_aa: CASSTLGGDTQYF

v_call: TRBV2
cdr3_aa: CASSPRGGGELFF

v_call: TRBV7-8
cdr3_aa: CASSRDSGVTQYF

v_call: TRBV29-1
cdr3_aa: CSVTQTGKNIYEQYF

v_call: TRBV2
cdr3_aa: CASSELLPRTDTQYF

v_call: TRBV4-2
cdr3_aa: CASSRATAGTSEQYF

v_call: TRBV5-1
cdr3_aa: CASSPAGREGYTF

v_call: TRBV5-1
cdr3_aa: CASSGRTAADTQYF

v_call: TRBV9
cdr3_aa: CASSGGGNQETQYF

v_call: TRBV3-1/TRBV3-2
cdr3_aa: CASSSQEGLEQYF

v_call: TRBV5-1
cdr3_aa: CASSPKRGTSYEQYF

v_call: TRBV7-9
cdr3_aa: CASSELGRGNETQYF

v_call: TRBV29-1
cdr3_aa: CSVRDLTDTQYF

v_call: TRBV6-5
cdr3_aa: CASSSVRTGHNEQFF

v_call: TRBV30
cdr3_aa: CAWSVAVVRQPQHF

v_call: TRBV4-1
cdr3_aa: CASSQVGGGGKNTIYF

v_call: TRBV7-2
cdr3_aa: CASSLGRTGAFNTGELFF

v_call: TRBV3-1/TRBV3-2
cdr3_aa: CASSARMPGQGTEAFF

v_call: TRBV19
cdr3_aa: CASSHGPGAGANVLTF

v_call: TRBV7-3
cdr3_aa: CASSLSATGLGTEAFF

v_call: TRBV3-1/TRBV3-2
cdr3_aa: CASSISGRNSPLHF

v_call: TRBV3-1/TRBV3-2
cdr3_aa: CASSQGLAGRQETQYF

v_call: TRBV11-2
cdr3_aa: CASSLNRLNTEAFF

v_call: TRBV5-1
cdr3_aa: CASSLGLVSTDTQYF

v_call: TRBV4-1
cdr3_aa: CASSQEAANRRDEAFF

v_call: TRBV9
cdr3_aa: CASSVSMGQGSYNEQFF

v_call: TRBV20-1
cdr3_aa: CSASSQGGPDTQYF

v_call: TRBV11-2
cdr3_aa: CASSLAGQANYGYTF

v_call: TRBV7-9
cdr3_aa: CASSLAHGSRGYAEAFF

v_call: TRBV5-6
cdr3_aa: CASSLLQGQGGELFF

v_call: TRBV28
cdr3_aa: CASRAGTATDTQYF